The source of this T cell receptor beta chain is a study of cytomegalovirus exposure and HLA in healthy donors. Findings and caveats of the study: In a later analysis, a missense DCLRE1C variant was linked to TCR beta V- and J-gene trimming.

Germline CDR1 LGHNA, CDR2 YNFKEQ. V lost 1 base and J lost 0, with 7 bases in between. The CDR3 has 15 residues. It was with 60 Vbeta and 13 Jbeta primers that the PCR ran. TCRdb keeps only in-frame clones here, not all; method: immunoSEQ multiplex PCR. The table lists approximately 170,000 clones, 73% of them singletons. With respect to this clone: Its matching antigen is unknown.

This TCR derives from a woman between 18 and 29 years old in good health and CMV-seropositive. This chain connects TRBV4-2 to TRBJ1-3; D ambiguous. The material sequenced was PBMCs. The CDR3 protein is CASSQGSFSGNTIYF. As DNA, the CDR3 is TGTGCCAGCAGCCAAGGAAGCTTCTCTGGAAACACCATATATTTT.